The present TCR beta chain was sequenced within a study of T cell responses to AZD1222 COVID-19 vaccine. This clone was seen more than once but under ten times. What it binds is not known. Study results and caveats: Scientists sampled the repertoires only once the peak T cell response had passed.

Assay: immunoSEQ multiplex PCR; the TCRdb copy retains only in-frame clones and omits some. Altogether over 65,000 clones are present, approximately 80% being singletons, with the ten largest covering more than 20%. The CDR3 is 14 residues long. V was trimmed by 2 bases and J by 4 bases, leaving 12 bases between them. CDR1 and CDR2 (germline): SGHNT, YYREEE (reference sequence). Sequences were derived from peripheral blood, sampled on day 0 of AZD1222 vaccination. The clonotype comes from an adult in good health. The genes are TRBV5-4 and TRBJ1-1; D is ambiguous. As DNA, the CDR3 is TGTGCCAGCAGCTTACCCCCGGGAGGCACTGAAGCTTTCTTT. It encodes CASSLPPGGTEAFF.